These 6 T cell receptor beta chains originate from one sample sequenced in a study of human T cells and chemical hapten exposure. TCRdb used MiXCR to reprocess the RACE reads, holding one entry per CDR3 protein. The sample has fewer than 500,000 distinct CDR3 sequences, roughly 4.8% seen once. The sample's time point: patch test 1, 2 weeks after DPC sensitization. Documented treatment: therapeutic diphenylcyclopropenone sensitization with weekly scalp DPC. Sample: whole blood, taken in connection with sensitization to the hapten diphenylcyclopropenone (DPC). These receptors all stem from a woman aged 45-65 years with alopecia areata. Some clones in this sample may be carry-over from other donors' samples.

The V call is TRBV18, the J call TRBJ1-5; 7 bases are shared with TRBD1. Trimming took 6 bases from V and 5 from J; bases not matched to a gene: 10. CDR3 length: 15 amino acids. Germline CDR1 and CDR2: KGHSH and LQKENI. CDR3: CASSQSSGTDQPQHF. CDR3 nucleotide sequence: TGTGCCAGCTCGCAAAGTTCCGGGACAGATCAGCCCCAGCATTTT.

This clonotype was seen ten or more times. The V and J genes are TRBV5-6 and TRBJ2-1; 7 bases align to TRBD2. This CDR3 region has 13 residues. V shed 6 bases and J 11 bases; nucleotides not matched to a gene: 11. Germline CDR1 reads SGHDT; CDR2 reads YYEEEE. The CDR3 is CASNQGGGLQQFF. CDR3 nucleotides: TGTGCCAGCAATCAGGGCGGGGGACTACAGCAGTTCTTC.

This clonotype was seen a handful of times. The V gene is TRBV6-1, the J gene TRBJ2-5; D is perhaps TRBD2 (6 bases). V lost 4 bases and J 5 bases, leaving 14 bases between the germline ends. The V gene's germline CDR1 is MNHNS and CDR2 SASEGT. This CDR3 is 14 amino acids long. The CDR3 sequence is CASSGRAPGETQYF. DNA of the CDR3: TGTGCCAGCAGTGGGAGGGCCCCAGGGGAGACCCAGTACTTC.

The CDR3 nucleotides read TGTGCCAGCGGCCCCCCGATAGGCGGAAGGTCTCGAGGCTACACCTTC. It specifies CASGPPIGGRSRGYTF. This chain uses TRBV9 with TRBJ1-2; unclear D gene. Trimming cost V 7 bases and J 8 bases, with 27 bases left between them. The CDR3 is 16 residues long. The V gene's germline CDR1 is SGDLS and CDR2 YYNGEE.

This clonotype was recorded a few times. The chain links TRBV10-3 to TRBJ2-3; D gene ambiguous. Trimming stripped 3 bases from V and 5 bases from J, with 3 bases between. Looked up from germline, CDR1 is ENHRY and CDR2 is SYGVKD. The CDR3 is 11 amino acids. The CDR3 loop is CAISEVDTQYF. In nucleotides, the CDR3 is TGTGCCATCAGTGAAGTAGATACGCAGTATTTT.

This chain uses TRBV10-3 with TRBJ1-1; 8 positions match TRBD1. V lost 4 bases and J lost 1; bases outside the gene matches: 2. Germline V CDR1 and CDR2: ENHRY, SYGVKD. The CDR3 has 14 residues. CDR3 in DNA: TGTGCCATCAGTGGGGGACAGGCGAACACTGAAGCTTTCTTT. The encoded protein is CAISGGQANTEAFF.